Below, one T cell receptor (beta chain) is given with its context. The germline V and J ends were trimmed by 4 bases and 3 bases, with 11 bases remaining between them. CDR3 length equals 14 residues. This sample stems from a study of CD8 T cells in ankylosing spondylitis. TCR beta libraries were made by quantitative 5'-RACE with molecular barcodes. TCRdb reanalysed the 5' RACE reads using MiXCR and keeps one entry per CDR3 protein. The sample carries hundreds of thousands of distinct CDR3 sequences, around 20% recorded once. This receptor was obtained from a male donor with ankylosing spondylitis or in good health (not recorded which). Sample: blood, either unsorted or a sorted T cell fraction (not recorded which). The chain joins TRBV12-3 or TRBV12-4 to TRBJ2-3; D is uncertain. CDR3 amino acids: CASSSLDRTDTQYF. In DNA form, the CDR3 reads TGTGCCAGCAGTTCCTTGGATAGGACAGATACGCAGTATTTT.